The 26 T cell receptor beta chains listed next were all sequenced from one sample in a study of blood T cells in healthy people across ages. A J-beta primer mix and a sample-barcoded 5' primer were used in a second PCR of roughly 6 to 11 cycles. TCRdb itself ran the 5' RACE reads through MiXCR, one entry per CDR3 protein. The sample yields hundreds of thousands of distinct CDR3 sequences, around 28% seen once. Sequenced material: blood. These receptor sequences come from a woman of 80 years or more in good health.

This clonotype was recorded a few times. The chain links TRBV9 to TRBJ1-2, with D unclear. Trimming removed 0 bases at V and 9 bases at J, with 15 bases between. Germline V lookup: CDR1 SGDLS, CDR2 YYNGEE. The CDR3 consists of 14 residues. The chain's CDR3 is CASSVDYVGVSYTF. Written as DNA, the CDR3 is TGTGCCAGCAGCGTAGATTACGTAGGCGTGAGCTACACCTTC. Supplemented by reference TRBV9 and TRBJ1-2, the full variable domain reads DSGVTQTPKHLITATGQRVTLRCSPRSGDLSVYWYQQSLDQGLQFLIQYYNGEERAKGNILERFSAQQFPDLHSELNLSSLELGDSALYFCASSVDYVGVSYTFGSGTRLTVV.

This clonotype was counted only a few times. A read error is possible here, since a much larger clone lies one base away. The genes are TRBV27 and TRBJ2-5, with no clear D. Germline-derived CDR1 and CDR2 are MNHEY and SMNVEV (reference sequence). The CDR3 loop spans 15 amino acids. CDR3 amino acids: CASSLHTSYQETRYF. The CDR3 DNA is TGTGCCAGCAGTCTCCACACCTCGTACCAAGAGACCCGGTACTTC.

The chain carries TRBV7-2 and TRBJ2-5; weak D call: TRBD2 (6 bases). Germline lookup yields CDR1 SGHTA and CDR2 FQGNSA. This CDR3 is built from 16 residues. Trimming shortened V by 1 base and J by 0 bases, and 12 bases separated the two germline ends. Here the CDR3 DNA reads TGTGCCAGCAGCTTAGTTGGAGGGGCCTACCAAGAGACCCAGTACTTC. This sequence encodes CASSLVGGAYQETQYF.

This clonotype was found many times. In DNA, the CDR3 is TGCGCCAGCAGCTCACCCCCGGGGACAGGGTTCACAGATACGCAGTATTTT. Encoded protein: CASSSPPGTGFTDTQYF. The chain carries TRBV5-1 and TRBJ2-3, with 9 positions matching TRBD1. Germline loops: CDR1 SGHRS, CDR2 YFSETQ. This CDR3 region has 17 residues. The junction had 10 bases not matched to a gene; V was cut back by 3 bases and J by 2 bases.

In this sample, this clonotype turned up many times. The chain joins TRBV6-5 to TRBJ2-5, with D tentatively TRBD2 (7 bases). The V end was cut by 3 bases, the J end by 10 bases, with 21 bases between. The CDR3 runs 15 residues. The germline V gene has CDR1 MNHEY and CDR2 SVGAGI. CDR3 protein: CASSYEPGGLRGQYF. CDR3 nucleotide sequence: TGTGCCAGCAGTTATGAGCCGGGGGGCCTGAGAGGCCAGTACTTC.

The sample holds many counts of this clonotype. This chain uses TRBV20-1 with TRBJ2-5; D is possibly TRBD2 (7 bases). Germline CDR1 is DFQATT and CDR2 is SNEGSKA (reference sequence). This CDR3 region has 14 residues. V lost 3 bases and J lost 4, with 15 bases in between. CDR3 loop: CSARLTGGAETQYF. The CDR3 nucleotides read TGCAGTGCTAGGTTAACTGGGGGGGCAGAGACCCAGTACTTC.

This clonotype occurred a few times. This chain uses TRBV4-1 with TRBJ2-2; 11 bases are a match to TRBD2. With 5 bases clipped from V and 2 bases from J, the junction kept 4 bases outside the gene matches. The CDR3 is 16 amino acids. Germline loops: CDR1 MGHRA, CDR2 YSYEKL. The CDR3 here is CASSKTSGGNTGELFF. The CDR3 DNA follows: TGCGCCAGCAGCAAAACTAGCGGGGGAAACACCGGGGAGCTGTTTTTT.

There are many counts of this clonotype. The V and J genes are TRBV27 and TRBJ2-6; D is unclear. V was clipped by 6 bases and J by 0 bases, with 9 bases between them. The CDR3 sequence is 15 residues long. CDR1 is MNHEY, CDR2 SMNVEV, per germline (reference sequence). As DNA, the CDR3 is TGTGCCAGCAGCCACGACCCCTCTGGGGCCAACGTCCTGACTTTC. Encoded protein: CASSHDPSGANVLTF.

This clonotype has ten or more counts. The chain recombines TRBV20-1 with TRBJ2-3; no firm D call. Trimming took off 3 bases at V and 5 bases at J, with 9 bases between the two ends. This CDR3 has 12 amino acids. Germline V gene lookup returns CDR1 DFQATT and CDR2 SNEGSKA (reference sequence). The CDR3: CSASPGLDTQYF. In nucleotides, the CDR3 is TGCAGTGCTAGCCCCGGGCTAGATACGCAGTATTTT.

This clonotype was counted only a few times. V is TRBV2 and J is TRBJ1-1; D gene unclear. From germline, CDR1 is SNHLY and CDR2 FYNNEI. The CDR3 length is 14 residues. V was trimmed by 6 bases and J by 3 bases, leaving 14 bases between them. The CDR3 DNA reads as TGTGCCAGCAGCCCCCCCCTTGGTCACACTGAAGCTTTCTTT. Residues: CASSPPLGHTEAFF.

CDR3 region: CASRIRGGGHYEQYF. The CDR3 bases are TGTGCCAGCAGAATCAGGGGGGGGGGTCACTACGAGCAGTACTTC. The chain is built from TRBV5-6 and TRBJ2-7; D is perhaps TRBD1 or TRBD2 (7 bases each). Trimming took 5 bases from V and 3 from J, leaving 18 bases between them. This CDR3 has 15 residues. Germline-derived CDR1 and CDR2 are SGHDT and YYEEEE.

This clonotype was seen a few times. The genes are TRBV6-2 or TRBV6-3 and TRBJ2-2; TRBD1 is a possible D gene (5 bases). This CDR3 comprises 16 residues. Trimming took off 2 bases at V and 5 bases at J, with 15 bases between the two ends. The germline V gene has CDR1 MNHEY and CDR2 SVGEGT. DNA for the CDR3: TGTGCCAGCAGTTACCTACCCCAGGGTGGGACCGGGGAGCTGTTTTTT. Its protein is CASSYLPQGGTGELFF.

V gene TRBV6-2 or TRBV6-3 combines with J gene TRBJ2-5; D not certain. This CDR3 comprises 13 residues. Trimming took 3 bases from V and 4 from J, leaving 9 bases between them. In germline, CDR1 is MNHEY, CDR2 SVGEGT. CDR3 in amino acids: CASSYLGRETQYF. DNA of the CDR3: TGTGCCAGCAGTTATTTGGGTAGAGAGACCCAGTACTTC.

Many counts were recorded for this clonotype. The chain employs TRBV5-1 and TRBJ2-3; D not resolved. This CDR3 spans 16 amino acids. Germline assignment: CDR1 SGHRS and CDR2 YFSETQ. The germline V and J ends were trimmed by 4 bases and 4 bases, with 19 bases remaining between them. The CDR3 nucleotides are TGCGCCAGCAGCCAAGTCTTCGCCCCGGTGGCAGATACGCAGTATTTT. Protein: CASSQVFAPVADTQYF.

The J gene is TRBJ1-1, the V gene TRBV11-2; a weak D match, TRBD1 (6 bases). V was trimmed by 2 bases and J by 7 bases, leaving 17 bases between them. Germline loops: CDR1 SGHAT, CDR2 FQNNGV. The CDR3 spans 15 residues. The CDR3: CASSLKGGGVYEAFF. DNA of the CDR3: TGTGCCAGCAGCTTAAAAGGAGGGGGGGTTTATGAAGCTTTCTTT.

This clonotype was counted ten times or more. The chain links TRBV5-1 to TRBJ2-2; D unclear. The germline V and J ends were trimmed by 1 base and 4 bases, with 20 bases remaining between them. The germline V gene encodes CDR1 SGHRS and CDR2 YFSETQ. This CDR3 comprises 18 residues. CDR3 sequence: CASSLREPVSGFTGELFF. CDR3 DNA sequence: TGCGCCAGCAGCTTGCGAGAGCCGGTCTCGGGTTTCACCGGGGAGCTGTTTTTT.

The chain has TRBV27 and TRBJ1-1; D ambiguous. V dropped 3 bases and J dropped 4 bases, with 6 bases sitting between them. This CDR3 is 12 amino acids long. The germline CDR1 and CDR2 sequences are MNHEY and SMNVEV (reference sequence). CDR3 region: CASSFIGTEAFF. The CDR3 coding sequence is TGTGCCAGCAGTTTTATAGGCACTGAAGCTTTCTTT.

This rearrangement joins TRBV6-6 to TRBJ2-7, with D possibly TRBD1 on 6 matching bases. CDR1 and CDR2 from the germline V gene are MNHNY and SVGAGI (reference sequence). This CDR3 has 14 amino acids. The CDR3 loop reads CVISYDRNSYEQYF. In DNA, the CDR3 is TGTGTCATCAGTTACGACAGGAACTCCTACGAGCAGTACTTC.

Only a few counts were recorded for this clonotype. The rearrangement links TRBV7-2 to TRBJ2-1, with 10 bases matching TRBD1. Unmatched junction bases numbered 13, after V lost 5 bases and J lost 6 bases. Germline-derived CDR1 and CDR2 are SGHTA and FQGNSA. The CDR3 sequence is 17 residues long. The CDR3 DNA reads TGTGCCAGCAGCCCCCTTTCCCCGAGGACAGGGGGCAATGAGCAGTTCTTC. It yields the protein CASSPLSPRTGGNEQFF.

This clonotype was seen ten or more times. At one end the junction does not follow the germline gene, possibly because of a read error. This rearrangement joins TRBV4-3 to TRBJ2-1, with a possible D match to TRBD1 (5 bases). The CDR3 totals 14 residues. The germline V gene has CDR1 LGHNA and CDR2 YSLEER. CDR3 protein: CASSQDAGYSEQFF. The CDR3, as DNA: TGCGCCAGCAGCCAAGATGCAGGGTACAGTGAGCAGTTCTTC.

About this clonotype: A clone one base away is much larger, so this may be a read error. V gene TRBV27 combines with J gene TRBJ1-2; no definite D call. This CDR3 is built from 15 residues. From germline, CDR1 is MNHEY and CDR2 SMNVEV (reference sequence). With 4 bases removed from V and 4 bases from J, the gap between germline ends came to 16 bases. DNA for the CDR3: TGTGCCAGCAGTTGTGGTGGGAATCCCGGCTATGGCTACACCTTC. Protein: CASSCGGNPGYGYTF.

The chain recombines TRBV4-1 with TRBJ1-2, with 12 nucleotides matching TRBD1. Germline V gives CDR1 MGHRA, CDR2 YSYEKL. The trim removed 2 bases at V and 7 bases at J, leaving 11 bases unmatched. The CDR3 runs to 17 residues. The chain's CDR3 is CASSQPYRDRGPGGYTF. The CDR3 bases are TGCGCCAGCAGCCAACCATACCGGGACAGGGGGCCGGGTGGCTACACCTTC.

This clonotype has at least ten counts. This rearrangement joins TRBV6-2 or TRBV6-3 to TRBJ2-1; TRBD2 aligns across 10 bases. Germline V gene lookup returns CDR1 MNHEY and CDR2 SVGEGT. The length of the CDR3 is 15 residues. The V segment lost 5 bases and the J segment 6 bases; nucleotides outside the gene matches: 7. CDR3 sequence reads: CASSHRGLALNEQFF. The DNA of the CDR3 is TGTGCCAGCAGTCATAGGGGACTAGCGCTCAATGAGCAGTTCTTC.

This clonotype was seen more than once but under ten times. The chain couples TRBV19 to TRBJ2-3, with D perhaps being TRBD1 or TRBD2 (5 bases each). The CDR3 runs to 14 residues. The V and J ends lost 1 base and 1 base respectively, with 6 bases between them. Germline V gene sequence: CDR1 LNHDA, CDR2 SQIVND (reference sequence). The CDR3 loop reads CASSIGGGTDTQYF. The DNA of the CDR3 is TGTGCCAGTAGTATAGGAGGGGGCACAGATACGCAGTATTTT.

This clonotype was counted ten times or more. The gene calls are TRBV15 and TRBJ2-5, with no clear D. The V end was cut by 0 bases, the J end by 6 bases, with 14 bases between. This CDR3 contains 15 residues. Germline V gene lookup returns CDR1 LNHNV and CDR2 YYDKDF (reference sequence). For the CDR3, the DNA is TGTGCCACCAGCAGAGATAGGCCCAGTACGAAGACCCAGTACTTC. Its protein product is CATSRDRPSTKTQYF.

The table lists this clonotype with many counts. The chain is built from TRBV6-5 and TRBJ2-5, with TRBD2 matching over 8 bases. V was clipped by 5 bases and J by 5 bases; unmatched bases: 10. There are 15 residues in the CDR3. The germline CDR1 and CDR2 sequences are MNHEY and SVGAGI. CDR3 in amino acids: CASSPAGGAWETQYF. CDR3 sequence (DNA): TGTGCCAGCAGTCCAGCCGGGGGGGCTTGGGAGACCCAGTACTTC.